This T cell receptor (beta chain) was sequenced during a study of blood T cells in healthy people across ages. Study-level results: A roughly linear fall in TCR beta diversity per million T cells was seen with increasing age. Estimates based on one million T cells were treated as lower bounds.

Primers used in a second PCR of roughly 7 to 12 cycles were a sample-barcoded 5' primer and a J-beta primer mix. TCRdb processed the 5' RACE reads anew with MiXCR; each CDR3 protein has one entry. The sample comprises about 1.8 million distinct CDR3 sequences, 49% of which are singletons, and approximately 2.1% rests with the top ten. Extraction yielded at least 6 micrograms of total RNA per sample. The CDR3 runs 16 residues. V trimming: 5 bases; J trimming: 10 bases; junction bases outside the gene matches: 16. For this clonotype: The antigen is unknown.

The receptor's source is a woman aged 40-49 years in good health. The sequencing sample was made of blood. J is TRBJ2-1 and V is TRBV12-3 or TRBV12-4, with 8 bases fitting TRBD2. CDR3: CASSPLAGPESTEQFF. Written as DNA, the CDR3 is TGTGCCAGCAGTCCTCTAGCGGGCCCGGAGTCTACGGAGCAGTTCTTC.